What follows describes a single T cell receptor beta chain. Its antigen is currently unknown. The CDR3 covers 15 residues. CDR1 and CDR2 from the germline V gene are GTSNPN and SVGIG (reference sequence). V dropped 0 bases and J dropped 3 bases, with 14 bases sitting between them. These data originate in a study of a mutant IDH1 vaccine in newly diagnosed glioma. Background on the study: Among treated patients, 62.5% were male and approximately 40% female, and mean age was about 39 years.

Regarding the study as a whole: Vaccination induced immune responses in approximately 93% of patients.

Assay: immunoSEQ multiplex PCR; the TCRdb copy retains only in-frame clones and omits some. The sample has about 130,000 clones; just under 80% are singletons. The time point denotes: week 11, during vaccination. The content of each vaccine dose was 300 ug of mutant IDH1 20-mer peptide, and topical imiquimod accompanied it. This clonotype was obtained from a man aged 35-49 years with glioma. The V call is TRBV30, the J call TRBJ1-2; D is ambiguous. The specimen was PBMCs, collected from a glioma patient whose treatment included an IDH1 peptide vaccine. CDR3 sequence (DNA): TGTGCCTGGAGTGTATTGGGGATAGGAGACTATGGCTACACCTTC. As protein: CAWSVLGIGDYGYTF.